This T cell receptor beta chain comes out of a study of human CD8 memory T cell subsets. Overall study results and limits: Estimates computed with Chao1 suggested greater diversity in stem-like memory T cells than in precursor exhausted T cells.

UMI-labeled 5' RACE was used, and it produced the TCR beta libraries. One entry per CDR3 protein, without DNA, is what TCRdb gives after re-calling the 5' RACE reads. This sample's table has some 7,000 distinct CDR3 sequences. By frequency, this clonotype registers medium-sized. Its antigen is unknown. The germline gives CDR1 SGHAT, CDR2 FQNNGV. The CDR3 loop spans 17 amino acids. CCR7+ PD-1+ TIGIT+ early memory CD8+ cells with dysfunctional traits were TPEX. The TCR comes from a human donor in good health. J is TRBJ1-5 and V is TRBV11-2. The sample taken for sequencing was CD8+ T cells from PBMCs. The CDR3 sequence is CASSLDSALYSNQPQHF.